Described below is a single T cell receptor (beta chain) sequence and its context. Its specificity is unknown. Every ophthalmopathy donor presented moderate-to-severe activity, CAS ≥3, NOSPECS ≥4 and duration under 3 months. RNA transcripts were the source from which TCR beta CDR3 regions were amplified. HTBI-primed first-round RT-PCR preceded second-round multiplex PCR. TCRdb fed the multiplex PCR reads into MiXCR, producing one record per CDR3 protein. The sample holds approximately 700,000 distinct CDR3 sequences; about 38% are singletons and the top ten take over 2.5%. This specimen comes from a study of Graves' ophthalmopathy and Graves' hyperthyroidism. About the study: Peripheral blood sampling preceded any treatment and occurred at initial diagnosis. General study results and limits: Classification of ophthalmopathy versus stable hyperthyroidism by a 13-signature model yielded around 91% sensitivity and 65% to 83% specificity.

The CDR3 is 13 amino acids. The germline gives CDR1 SQVTM, CDR2 ANQGSEA. The germline V and J ends were trimmed by 7 bases and 0 bases, with 12 bases remaining between them. The sample comprised peripheral blood. The chain recombines TRBV29-1 with TRBJ1-1, with D possibly TRBD1 on 6 matching bases. The origin of this receptor is an adult man with Graves' ophthalmopathy. DNA for the CDR3: TGCAGCGGATCGGACAGACTGAACACTGAAGCTTTCTTT. It yields the protein CSGSDRLNTEAFF.